This T cell receptor (beta chain) was obtained from a study of T cell repertoires in cytomegalovirus infection. Turning to the study itself: Indications came from public TCR beta signatures; they pointed to CMV infection and to a matching HLA type. Study observations and caveats: Identification of carriers of CMV plus the relevant HLA was achieved through cumulative public TCR beta family frequency.

V was trimmed by 3 bases and J by 3 bases, leaving 18 bases between them. The CDR3 loop spans 17 amino acids. Looked up from germline, CDR1 is LGHNA and CDR2 is YSLEER. A few counts support this clonotype. The antigen remains undetermined. TCRdb independently ran MiXCR on the reads; one entry per CDR3 protein. The sample contains 310,000 or so distinct CDR3 sequences, around 9.1% of which appear only once. This TCR derives from a human donor in good health (CMV status not recorded). Some clones in this sample may be carry-over from other donors' samples. The V gene is TRBV4-3, the J gene TRBJ2-1; D is perhaps TRBD2 (6 bases). Sequenced input: PBMCs. CDR3 sequence: CASSHNRDFPNYNEQFF. The CDR3 region has the DNA TGCGCCAGCAGCCACAACCGGGACTTCCCTAACTACAATGAGCAGTTCTTC.